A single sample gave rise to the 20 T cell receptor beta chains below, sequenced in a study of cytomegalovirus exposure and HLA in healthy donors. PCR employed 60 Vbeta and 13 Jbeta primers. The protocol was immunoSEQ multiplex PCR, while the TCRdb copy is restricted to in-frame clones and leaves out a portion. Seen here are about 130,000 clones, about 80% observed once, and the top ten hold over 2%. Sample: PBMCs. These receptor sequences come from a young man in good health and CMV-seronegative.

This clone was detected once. DNA for the CDR3: TGTGCCAGCAGCGTAGCAGGGGGCGGGATGTCCTCGTACAATGAGCAGTTCTTC. The encoded protein is CASSVAGGGMSSYNEQFF. The genes are TRBV9 and TRBJ2-1; TRBD1 matches 8 bases. The ends lost 0 bases at V and 4 bases at J; junction bases unmatched: 12. This CDR3 is 18 amino acids long. Germline values: CDR1 SGDLS, CDR2 YYNGEE.

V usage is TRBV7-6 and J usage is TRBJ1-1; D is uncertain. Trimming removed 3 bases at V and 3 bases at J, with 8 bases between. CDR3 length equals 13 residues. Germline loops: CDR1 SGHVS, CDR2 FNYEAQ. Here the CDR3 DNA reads TGTGCCAGCAGCTTCCAGGAAGACACTGAAGCTTTCTTT. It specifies CASSFQEDTEAFF. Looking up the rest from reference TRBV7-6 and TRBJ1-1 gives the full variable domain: GAGVSQSPRYKVTKRGQDVALRCDPISGHVSLYWYRQALGQGPEFLTYFNYEAQQDKSGLPNDRFSAERPEGSISTLTIQRTEQRDSAMYRCASSFQEDTEAFFGQGTRLTVV.

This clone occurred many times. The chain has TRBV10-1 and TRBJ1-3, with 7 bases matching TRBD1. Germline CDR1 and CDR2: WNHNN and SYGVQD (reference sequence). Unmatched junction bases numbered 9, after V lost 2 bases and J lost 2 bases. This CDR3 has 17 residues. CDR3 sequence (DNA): TGCGCCAGCAGTGAGGAGTTTGGGACAGCGCCTGGAAACACCATATATTTT. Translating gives CASSEEFGTAPGNTIYF.

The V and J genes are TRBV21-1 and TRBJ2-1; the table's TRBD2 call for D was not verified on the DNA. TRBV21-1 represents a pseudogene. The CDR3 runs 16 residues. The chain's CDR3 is CASARGRPNSYNEQFF. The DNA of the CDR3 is TGTGCCAGCGCCCGCGGGAGACCCAATTCCTACAATGAGCAGTTCTTC.

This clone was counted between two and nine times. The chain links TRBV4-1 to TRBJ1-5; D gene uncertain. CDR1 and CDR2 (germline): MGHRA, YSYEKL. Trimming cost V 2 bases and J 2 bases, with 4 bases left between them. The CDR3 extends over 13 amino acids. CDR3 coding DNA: TGCGCCAGCAGCCAATCCGGCAATCAGCCCCAGCATTTT. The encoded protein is CASSQSGNQPQHF.

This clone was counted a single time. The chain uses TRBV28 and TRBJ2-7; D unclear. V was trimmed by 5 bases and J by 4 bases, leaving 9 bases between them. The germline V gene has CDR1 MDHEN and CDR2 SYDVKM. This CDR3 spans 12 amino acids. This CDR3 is CASSPVGYEQYF. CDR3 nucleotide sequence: TGTGCCAGCAGTCCGGTCGGGTACGAGCAGTACTTC.

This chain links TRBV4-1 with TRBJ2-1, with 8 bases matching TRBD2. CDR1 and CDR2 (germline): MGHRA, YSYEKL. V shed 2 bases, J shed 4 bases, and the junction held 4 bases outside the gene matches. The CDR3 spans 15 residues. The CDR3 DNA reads TGCGCCAGCAGCCAACCGGGAGGGACTTACAATGAGCAGTTCTTC. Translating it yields CASSQPGGTYNEQFF.

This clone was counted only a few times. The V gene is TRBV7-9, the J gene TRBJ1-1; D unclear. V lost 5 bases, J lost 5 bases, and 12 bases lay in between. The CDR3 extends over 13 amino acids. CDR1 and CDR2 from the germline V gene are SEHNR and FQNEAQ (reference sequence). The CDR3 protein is CASSNLAGTEAFF. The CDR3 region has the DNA TGTGCCAGCAGCAACTTAGCGGGGACTGAAGCTTTCTTT.

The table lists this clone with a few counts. The CDR3 spells CAWSGGGSKPPLHF. In nucleotides, the CDR3 is TGTGCCTGGAGTGGCGGAGGGTCTAAACCACCCCTCCACTTT. The chain carries TRBV30 and TRBJ1-6; D ambiguous. The CDR3 has 14 amino acids. In germline, CDR1 is GTSNPN, CDR2 SVGIG (reference sequence). Trimming cost V 1 base and J 11 bases, with 15 bases left between them.

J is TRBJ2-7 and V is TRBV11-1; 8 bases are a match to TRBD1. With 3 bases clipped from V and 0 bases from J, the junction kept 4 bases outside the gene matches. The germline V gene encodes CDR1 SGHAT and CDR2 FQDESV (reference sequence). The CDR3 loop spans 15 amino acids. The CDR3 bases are TGTGCCAGCAGCTTCACAGGGGGTGCCTCCTACGAGCAGTACTTC. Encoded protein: CASSFTGGASYEQYF.

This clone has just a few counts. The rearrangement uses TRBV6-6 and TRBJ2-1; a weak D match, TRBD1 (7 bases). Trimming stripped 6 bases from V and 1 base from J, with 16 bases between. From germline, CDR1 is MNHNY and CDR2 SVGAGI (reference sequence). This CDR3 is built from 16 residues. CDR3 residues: CASRPGRGVSYNEQFF. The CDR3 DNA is TGTGCCAGCAGACCCGGCAGGGGGGTGTCCTACAATGAGCAGTTCTTC.

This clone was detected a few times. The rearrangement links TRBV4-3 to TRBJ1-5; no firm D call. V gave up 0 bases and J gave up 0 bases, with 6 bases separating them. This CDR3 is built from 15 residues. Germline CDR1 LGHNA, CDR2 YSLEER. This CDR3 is CASSQDLNSNQPQHF. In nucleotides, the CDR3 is TGCGCCAGCAGCCAAGATTTAAATAGCAATCAGCCCCAGCATTTT.

CDR3 coding DNA: TGTGCCAGTAGTCTTGGGCTTCAAAGCAATCAGCCCCAGCATTTT. Protein product: CASSLGLQSNQPQHF. The chain employs TRBV19 and TRBJ1-5; D call uncertain. Deletions cut 5 bases from V and 1 base from J, with 12 bases between. Germline V gene lookup returns CDR1 LNHDA and CDR2 SQIVND (reference sequence). The CDR3 has 15 residues.

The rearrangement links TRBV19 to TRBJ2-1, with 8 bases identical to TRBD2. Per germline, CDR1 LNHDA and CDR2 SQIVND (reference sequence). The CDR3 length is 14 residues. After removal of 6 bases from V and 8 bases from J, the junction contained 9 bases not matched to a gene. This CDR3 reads CASRRGSGSDEQFF. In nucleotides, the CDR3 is TGTGCCAGTAGAAGGGGGAGCGGGAGCGATGAGCAGTTCTTC.

The CDR3, as DNA: TGTGCCAGCAGTTTATTTTCTGAGGGATTAGCTTTCTTT. It specifies CASSLFSEGLAFF. The J gene is TRBJ1-1, the V gene TRBV28; D unresolved. With 1 base removed from V and 10 bases from J, the gap between germline ends came to 13 bases. CDR1 is MDHEN and CDR2 is SYDVKM in the germline V gene. The CDR3 covers 13 residues.

The CDR3 bases are TGTGCCAGCTCCCGGGACAGAGATGAAGCTTTCTTT. Translated: CASSRDRDEAFF. The genes are TRBV18 and TRBJ1-1, with TRBD1 matching 7 bases. The CDR3 spans 12 residues. The V and J ends lost 6 bases and 7 bases, in that order; junction bases with no gene match: 5. The germline CDR1 and CDR2 sequences are KGHSH and LQKENI.

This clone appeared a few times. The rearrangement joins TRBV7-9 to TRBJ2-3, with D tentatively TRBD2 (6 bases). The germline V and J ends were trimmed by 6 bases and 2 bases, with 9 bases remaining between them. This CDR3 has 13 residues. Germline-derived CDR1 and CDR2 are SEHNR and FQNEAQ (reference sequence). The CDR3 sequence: CASRWEATDTQYF. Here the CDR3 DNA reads TGTGCCAGCAGATGGGAGGCCACAGATACGCAGTATTTT.

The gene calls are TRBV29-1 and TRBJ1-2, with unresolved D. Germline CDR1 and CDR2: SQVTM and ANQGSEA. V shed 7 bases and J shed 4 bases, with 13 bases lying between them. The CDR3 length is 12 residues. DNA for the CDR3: TGCAGCGCGGAAGGAGCATCCTATGGCTACACCTTC. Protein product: CSAEGASYGYTF.

CDR3: CASIDFGTAQETQYF. CDR3 nucleotides: TGTGCCAGCATCGATTTTGGGACTGCACAAGAGACCCAGTACTTC. The chain employs TRBV6-1 and TRBJ2-5; D is perhaps TRBD2 (6 bases). The CDR3 spans 15 residues. Germline CDR1 and CDR2: MNHNS and SASEGT. Trimming left V 7 bases short and J 2 bases short, with 17 bases between.

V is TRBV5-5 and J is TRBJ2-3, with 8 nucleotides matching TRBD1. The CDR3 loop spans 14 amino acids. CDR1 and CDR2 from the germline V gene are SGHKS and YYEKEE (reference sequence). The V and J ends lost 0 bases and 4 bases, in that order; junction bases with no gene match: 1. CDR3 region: CASSLGQGPDTQYF. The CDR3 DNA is TGTGCCAGCAGCTTGGGACAGGGGCCAGATACGCAGTATTTT.